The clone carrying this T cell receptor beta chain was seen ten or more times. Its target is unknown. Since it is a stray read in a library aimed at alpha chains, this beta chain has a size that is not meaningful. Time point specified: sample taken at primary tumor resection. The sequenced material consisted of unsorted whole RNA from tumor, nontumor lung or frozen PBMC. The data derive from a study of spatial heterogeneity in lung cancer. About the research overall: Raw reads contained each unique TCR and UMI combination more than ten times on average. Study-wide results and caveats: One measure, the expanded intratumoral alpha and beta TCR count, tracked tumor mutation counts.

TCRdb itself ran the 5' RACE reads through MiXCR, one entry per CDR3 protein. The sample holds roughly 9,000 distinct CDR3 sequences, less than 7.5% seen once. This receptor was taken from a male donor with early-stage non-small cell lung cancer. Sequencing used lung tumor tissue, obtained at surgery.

CDR3 in amino acids: CSAQPPGTPDEKLFF. The CDR3 nucleotides are TGCAGTGCTCAGCCTCCCGGGACGCCTGATGAAAAACTGTTTTTT. The chain recombines TRBV20-1 with TRBJ1-4, with TRBD1 as a possible D gene (5 bases). The CDR3 totals 15 residues. From germline, CDR1 is DFQATT and CDR2 SNEGSKA (reference sequence). V shed 5 bases and J shed 6 bases, with 19 bases lying between them.